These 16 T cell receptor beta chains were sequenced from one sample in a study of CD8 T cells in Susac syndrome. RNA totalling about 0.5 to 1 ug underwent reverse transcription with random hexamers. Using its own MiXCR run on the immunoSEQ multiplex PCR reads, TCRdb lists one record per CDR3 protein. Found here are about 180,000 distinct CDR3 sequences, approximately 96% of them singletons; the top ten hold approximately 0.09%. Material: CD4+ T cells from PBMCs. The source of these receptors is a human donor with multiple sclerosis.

CDR3 region: CASSQDRGTMGAFF. The CDR3 coding sequence is TGTGCCAGCAGCCAAGATCGGGGAACGATGGGGGCTTTCTTT. The V and J genes are TRBV3-1 and TRBJ1-1, with D unclear. The germline gives CDR1 LGHDT, CDR2 YNNKEL (reference sequence). Trimming removed 0 bases from V and 11 bases from J, with 16 bases in between. The CDR3 has 14 residues.

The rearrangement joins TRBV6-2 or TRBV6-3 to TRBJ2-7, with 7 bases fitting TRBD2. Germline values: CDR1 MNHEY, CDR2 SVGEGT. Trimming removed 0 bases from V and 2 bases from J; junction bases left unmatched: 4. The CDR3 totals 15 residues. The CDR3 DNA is TGTGCCAGCAGTTACTCGATCGGGGGGACCTACGAGCAGTACTTC. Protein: CASSYSIGGTYEQYF.

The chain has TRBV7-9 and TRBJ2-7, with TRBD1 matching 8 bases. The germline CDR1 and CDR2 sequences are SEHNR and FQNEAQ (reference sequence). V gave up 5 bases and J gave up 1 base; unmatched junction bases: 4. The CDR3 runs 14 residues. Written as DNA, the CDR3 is TGTGCCAGCAGCCTCCGGGACAGGTCCTACGAGCAGTACTTC. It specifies CASSLRDRSYEQYF.

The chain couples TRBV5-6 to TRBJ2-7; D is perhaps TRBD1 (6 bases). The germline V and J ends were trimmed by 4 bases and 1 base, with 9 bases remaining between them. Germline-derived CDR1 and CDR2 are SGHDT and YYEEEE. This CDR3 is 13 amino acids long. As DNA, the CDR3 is TGTGCCAGCAGCGGGGACACGTCCTACGAGCAGTACTTC. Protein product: CASSGDTSYEQYF.

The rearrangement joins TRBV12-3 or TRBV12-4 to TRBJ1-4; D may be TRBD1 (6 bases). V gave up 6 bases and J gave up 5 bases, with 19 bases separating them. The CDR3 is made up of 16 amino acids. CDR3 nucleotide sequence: TGTGCCAGCAGCCTCATGGGCACGGGGGGCAATGAAAAACTGTTTTTT. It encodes CASSLMGTGGNEKLFF.

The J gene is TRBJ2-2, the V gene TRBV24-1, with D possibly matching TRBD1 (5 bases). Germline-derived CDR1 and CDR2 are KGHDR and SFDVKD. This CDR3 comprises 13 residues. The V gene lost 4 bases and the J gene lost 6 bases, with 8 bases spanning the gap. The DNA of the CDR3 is TGTGCCACCAGTGAAAGGACACCCGGGGAGCTGTTTTTT. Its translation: CATSERTPGELFF.

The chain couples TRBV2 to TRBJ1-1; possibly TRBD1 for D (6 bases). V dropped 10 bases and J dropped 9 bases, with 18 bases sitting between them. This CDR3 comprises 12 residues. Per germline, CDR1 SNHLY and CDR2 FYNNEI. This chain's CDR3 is CAKRLTGTKAFF. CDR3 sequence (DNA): TGTGCCAAACGTTTGACAGGCACGAAAGCTTTCTTT. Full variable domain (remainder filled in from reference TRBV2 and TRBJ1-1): EPEVTQTPSHQVTQMGQEVILRCVPISNHLYFYWYRQILGQKVEFLVSFYNNEISEKSEIFDDQFSVERPDGSNFTLKIRSTKLEDSAMYFCAKRLTGTKAFFGQGTRLTVV.

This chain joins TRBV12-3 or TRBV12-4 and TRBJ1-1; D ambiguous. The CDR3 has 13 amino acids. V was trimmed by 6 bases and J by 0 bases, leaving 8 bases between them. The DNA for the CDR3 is TGTGCCAGCAGAGGCACCATGAACACTGAAGCTTTCTTT. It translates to CASRGTMNTEAFF.

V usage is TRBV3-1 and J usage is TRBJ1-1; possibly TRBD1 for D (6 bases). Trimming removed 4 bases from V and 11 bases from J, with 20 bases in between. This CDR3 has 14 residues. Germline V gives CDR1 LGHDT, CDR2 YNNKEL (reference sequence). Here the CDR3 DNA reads TGTGCCAGCAGCCCCCGTTTTGGGGGGGCGGGGGCTTTCTTT. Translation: CASSPRFGGAGAFF.

Here the CDR3 reads CATKRVGQGADEQFF. The CDR3 region has the DNA TGTGCCACCAAAAGAGTGGGACAGGGGGCCGATGAGCAGTTCTTC. This sequence joins TRBV28 and TRBJ2-1; 12 bases map to TRBD1. Looked up from germline, CDR1 is MDHEN and CDR2 is SYDVKM. The CDR3 totals 15 residues. The V and J ends lost 10 bases and 8 bases, in that order; junction bases with no gene match: 12.

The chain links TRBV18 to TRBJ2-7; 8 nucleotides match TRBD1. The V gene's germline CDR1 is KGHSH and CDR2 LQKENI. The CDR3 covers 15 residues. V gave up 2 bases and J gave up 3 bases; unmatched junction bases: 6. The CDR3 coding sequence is TGTGCCAGCTCACCATACACGACAGGGGTCTACGAGCAGTACTTC. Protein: CASSPYTTGVYEQYF.

CDR3 sequence: CASSERDQPQHF. The DNA of the CDR3 is TGTGCCAGTAGCGAAAGGGATCAGCCCCAGCATTTT. The V call is TRBV19, the J call TRBJ1-5, with D unclear. The germline CDR1 and CDR2 sequences are LNHDA and SQIVND (reference sequence). This CDR3 comprises 12 residues. With 6 bases removed from V and 5 bases from J, the gap between germline ends came to 8 bases.

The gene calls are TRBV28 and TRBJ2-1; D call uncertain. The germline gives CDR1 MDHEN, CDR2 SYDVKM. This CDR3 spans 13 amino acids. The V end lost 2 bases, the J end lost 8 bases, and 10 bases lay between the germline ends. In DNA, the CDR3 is TGTGCCAGCAGTTTAAGGCCCTTCGATGAGCAGTTCTTC. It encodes CASSLRPFDEQFF.

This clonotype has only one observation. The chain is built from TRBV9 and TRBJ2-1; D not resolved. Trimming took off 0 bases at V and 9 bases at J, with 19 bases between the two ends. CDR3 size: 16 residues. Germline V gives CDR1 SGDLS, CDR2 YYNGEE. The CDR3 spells CASSVGSMVWMSEQFF. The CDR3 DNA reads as TGTGCCAGCAGCGTAGGGTCGATGGTGTGGATGTCTGAGCAGTTCTTC.

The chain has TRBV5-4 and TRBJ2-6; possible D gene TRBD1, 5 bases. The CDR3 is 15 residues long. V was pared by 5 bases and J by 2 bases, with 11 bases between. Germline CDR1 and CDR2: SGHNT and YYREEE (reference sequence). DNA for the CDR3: TGTGCCAGCAGTGCCTGGGGCACTGGGGCCAACGTCCTGACTTTC. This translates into CASSAWGTGANVLTF.

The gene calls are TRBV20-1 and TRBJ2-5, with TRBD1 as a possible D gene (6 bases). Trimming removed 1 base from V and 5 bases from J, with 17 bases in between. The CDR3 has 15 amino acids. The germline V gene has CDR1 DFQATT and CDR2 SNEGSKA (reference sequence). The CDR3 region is CSARGAWGREETQYF. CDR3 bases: TGCAGTGCTAGAGGGGCTTGGGGGCGCGAGGAGACCCAGTACTTC.